This TCR beta chain was sequenced during a study of T-cell memory formation after mild COVID-19. Whole-study context: Largely, the TCR clusters proved donor specific.

Worth noting for this clonotype: No antigen is known for it.

The CDR3 runs to 10 residues. V lost 11 bases, J lost 5 bases, and 9 bases lay in between. Germline CDR1 SGHTA, CDR2 FQGNSA. TCRdb independently ran MiXCR on the 5' RACE reads; one entry per CDR3 protein. The sample holds about 400,000 distinct CDR3 sequences, roughly 17% seen once. Study-wide results and limits: Proof of SARS-CoV-2 specificity was absent for the second-wave clones that crested on day 37.

The receptor comes from a man younger than 35 who had mild COVID-19 (a few samples of this study predate the infection). Cell type and time point are not known. V gene TRBV7-2 combines with J gene TRBJ2-5, with D possibly matching TRBD2 (5 bases). Sequencing was done on a sample of PBMCs or a T cell subset sorted from them (not recorded which). CDR3 bases: TGTGCCCCGAGAGGGGAGACCCAGTACTTC. This gives the protein CAPRGETQYF.